A single sample is the source of the 7 T cell receptor beta chains below, sequenced in a study of CD4 T cells in relation to SARS-CoV-2 and coronaviruses. Before the COVID-19 pandemic, during about 2011-2019, CD4+ T cells were taken from unexposed donors. CD4+ T cells were isolated from the cells after nine to eleven days of culture. Their recognized antigens are unknown. Some clones are missing from TCRdb's copy, which holds only in-frame ones; the method was immunoSEQ multiplex PCR. The sample gives 15,000 to 20,000 clones, about 81% of which show up once; around 11% is in the top ten. Sequenced material: CD4+ T cells from PBMCs, cultured in vitro. Source of these receptors: a human donor in good health.

This chain connects TRBV29-1 to TRBJ2-5; the D is unclear. The length of the CDR3 is 11 residues. V was shortened by 4 bases and J by 1 base, with 4 bases between the two germline ends. Germline assignment: CDR1 SQVTM and CDR2 ANQGSEA. CDR3: CSVVPQETQYF. CDR3 sequence (DNA): TGCAGCGTTGTACCCCAAGAGACCCAGTACTTC.

This sequence joins TRBV7-2 and TRBJ1-2; D gene unclear. The CDR3 contains 14 residues. Trimming cost V 3 bases and J 4 bases, with 12 bases left between them. The germline V gene encodes CDR1 SGHTA and CDR2 FQGNSA. CDR3 protein: CASSFSDGPYGYTF. The CDR3 coding sequence is TGTGCCAGCAGCTTTTCGGACGGACCCTATGGCTACACCTTC.

This clone was observed once. The chain combines TRBV6-5 with TRBJ1-1; D not certain. Trimming shortened V by 6 bases and J by 2 bases, and 10 bases separated the two germline ends. In germline, CDR1 is MNHEY, CDR2 SVGAGI. The CDR3 is made up of 13 amino acids. The CDR3 coding sequence is TGTGCCAGCAGACGGGAACCTAACACTGAAGCTTTCTTT. Protein: CASRREPNTEAFF.

This chain joins TRBV11-2 and TRBJ2-5; D tentatively reads TRBD1 or TRBD2 (5 bases each). The CDR3 totals 13 residues. CDR1 is SGHAT and CDR2 is FQNNGV in the germline V gene. V lost 7 bases and J lost 5, with 14 bases in between. The CDR3 loop reads CASTSIWGETQYF. The CDR3 DNA reads as TGTGCCAGCACCTCGATATGGGGGGAGACCCAGTACTTC.

The rearrangement uses TRBV6-6 and TRBJ1-1; 8 bases match TRBD1. The CDR3 is 15 residues long. Trimming took 6 bases from V and 11 from J; bases not matched to a gene: 17. Germline V CDR1 and CDR2: MNHNY, SVGAGI (reference sequence). The CDR3 region is CASSRPGQGKGMAFF. CDR3 nucleotides: TGTGCCAGCAGCCGCCCCGGACAGGGAAAAGGAATGGCTTTCTTT.

The J gene is TRBJ2-3, the V gene TRBV7-8, with 8 bases lining up with TRBD2. CDR1 SGHVS and CDR2 FQNEAQ come from the germline V gene. The J segment lost 3 bases and the V segment lost 3 bases, leaving 2 bases of the junction unmatched. The CDR3 covers 14 residues. The CDR3 region is CASSLSGGTDTQYF. The CDR3 nucleotides read TGTGCCAGCAGCTTGAGCGGGGGTACAGATACGCAGTATTTT.

This clone has only one observation. The chain links TRBV7-2 to TRBJ2-7; D assignment may be TRBD1 or TRBD2 (5 bases each). The CDR3 is made up of 13 amino acids. Germline V gene data show CDR1 as SGHTA and CDR2 as FQGNSA. The V and J ends lost 1 base and 6 bases respectively, with 10 bases between them. CDR3 residues: CASSLGGPSEQYF. The CDR3 coding sequence is TGTGCCAGCAGCTTAGGGGGACCAAGCGAGCAGTACTTC.